This T cell receptor (beta chain) was sequenced during a study of metastatic and nonmetastatic thyroid tumors. Across the whole study: Peripheral blood and tumor or nodule samples from malignant and benign thyroid patients were compared.

Findings and caveats of the study: As reported, TCR beta diversity in blood and tumor was significantly higher in malignant thyroid tumors than in benign nodules.

In the source study's methods: A papillary thyroid cancer distant-metastasis classifier was built from CDR3 differences across clinicopathological groups. TCRdb re-clonotyped the PCR reads via MiXCR. These V and J calls are TCRdb output, not the study's own analysis. This table has tens of thousands of clones, 3.5% to 5% appearing once. Every patient was untreated before thyroid surgery. This clone was seen repeatedly, ten times or more. Its matching antigen is unknown. Trimming took 2 bases from V and 5 from J, leaving 7 bases between them. In germline, CDR1 is SGHAT, CDR2 FQNNGV. CDR3 length equals 13 residues.

The source material was blood. This sequence was found in a female donor with papillary thyroid cancer or a benign thyroid nodule (not recorded which). Some clones in this sample may be carry-over from other donors' samples. J is TRBJ2-1 and V is TRBV11-2; no clear D. In DNA form, the CDR3 reads TGTGCCAGCAGCTTAATAACCAACAATGAGCAGTTCTTC. Translation gives CASSLITNNEQFF.